This TCR beta chain was sequenced for a study of T cells in Graves' hyperthyroidism and ophthalmopathy. This clonotype was counted many times. RNA transcripts gave rise to amplified TCR beta CDR3 regions. HTBI primers drove first-round RT-PCR of the TCR CDR3. Via MiXCR, TCRdb re-called the multiplex PCR reads, giving one row per CDR3 protein. The table records under 500,000 distinct CDR3 sequences, about 14% of them present only once. Looked up from germline, CDR1 is SGHAT and CDR2 is FQNNGV. The junction had 6 bases not matched to a gene; V was cut back by 4 bases and J by 7 bases. The CDR3 consists of 14 residues.

The chain combines TRBV11-2 with TRBJ2-7; 11 positions match TRBD2. Sequencing was done on a sample of blood. This TCR was sampled from a man over 45 with Graves' ophthalmopathy. For the CDR3, the DNA is TGTGCCAGCAGCTATCCGGGACTAGCGGAAGAGCAGTACTTC. It specifies CASSYPGLAEEQYF.